The T cell receptor (beta chain) under discussion was sequenced for a study of T-cell reconstitution after alpha-beta-depleted transplantation in children. The CDR3 length is 15 residues. Germline CDR1 is LNHDA and CDR2 is SQIVND (reference sequence). V gave up 6 bases and J gave up 8 bases; unmatched junction bases: 7. TCRbeta library construction was performed incorporating unique molecular identifiers. Via MiXCR, TCRdb re-called the PCR reads, giving one row per CDR3 protein. The table lists more than 85,000 distinct CDR3 sequences, approximately 8% of them singletons. This TCR was sampled from a boy aged 2 to 9 with acute lymphoblastic leukemia, due to receive a stem cell transplant. The rearrangement joins TRBV19 to TRBJ1-4; 12 nucleotides match TRBD1. Sequences were derived from PBMCs, sampled before TCRalphabeta/CD19-depleted stem cell transplant. CDR3 sequence reads: CASSLAGTGGEKLFF. The CDR3 nucleotides are TGTGCCAGTAGCCTCGCGGGGACAGGGGGCGAAAAACTGTTTTTT.